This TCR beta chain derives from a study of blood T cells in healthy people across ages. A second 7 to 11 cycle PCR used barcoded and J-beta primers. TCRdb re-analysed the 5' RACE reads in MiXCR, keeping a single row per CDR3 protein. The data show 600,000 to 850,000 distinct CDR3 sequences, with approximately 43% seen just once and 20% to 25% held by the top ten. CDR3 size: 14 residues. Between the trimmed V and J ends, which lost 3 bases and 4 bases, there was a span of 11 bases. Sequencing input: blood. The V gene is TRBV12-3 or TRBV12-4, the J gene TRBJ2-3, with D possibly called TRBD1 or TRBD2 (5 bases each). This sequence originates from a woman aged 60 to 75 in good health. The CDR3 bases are TGTGCCAGCAGTTTTGGGGCTAGCCCAGATACGCAGTATTTT. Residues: CASSFGASPDTQYF.